Below are 6 T cell receptor beta chains sequenced from a single sample in a study of early T cells in non-severe SARS-CoV-2 infection. MiXCR, applied by TCRdb to the 5' RACE reads, yields one record per CDR3 protein. The repertoire has about 52,000 distinct CDR3 sequences, approximately 9.9% of them found once; the top ten carry about 13%. Specimen: whole blood. The receptors originated from an adult who was a healthcare worker with PCR-confirmed SARS-CoV-2 infection or an uninfected control (not recorded which).

The sample holds a few counts of this clonotype. V gene TRBV28 combines with J gene TRBJ2-7; no clear D. The length of the CDR3 is 12 residues. Trimming took 6 bases from V and 5 from J, leaving 11 bases between them. Germline lookup yields CDR1 MDHEN and CDR2 SYDVKM. The CDR3 reads CASSHRTHEQYF. CDR3 DNA sequence: TGTGCCAGCAGCCACAGAACCCACGAGCAGTACTTC.

This clonotype turned up a few times. This chain joins TRBV10-3 and TRBJ2-1, with a tentative D call TRBD1 (5 bases). The CDR3 has 16 amino acids. V lost 4 bases and J lost 1, with 14 bases in between. Per the germline V gene, CDR1 is ENHRY and CDR2 is SYGVKD. CDR3: CAISGTTGSSYNEQFF. Here the CDR3 DNA reads TGTGCCATCAGTGGAACCACAGGAAGTTCCTACAATGAGCAGTTCTTC.

This CDR3 is CASGRQGINYGYTF. The CDR3 bases are TGTGCCAGTGGGCGTCAGGGAATCAACTATGGCTACACCTTC. V is TRBV19 and J is TRBJ1-2; D is perhaps TRBD1 (5 bases). The CDR3 length is 14 residues. V gave up 8 bases and J gave up 2 bases, with 15 bases separating them. CDR1 and CDR2 (germline): LNHDA, SQIVND (reference sequence).

This clonotype was seen at least ten times. As DNA, the CDR3 is TGTGCCAGCAGTTTTGCTAGCGGGGTTAATGAGCAGTTCTTC. Its protein product is CASSFASGVNEQFF. The chain couples TRBV28 to TRBJ2-1; 9 bases are a match to TRBD2. Germline lookup yields CDR1 MDHEN and CDR2 SYDVKM. CDR3 length: 14 amino acids. The V gene end was trimmed by 3 bases and the J gene end by 7 bases; junction bases not matched to a gene: 4.

The chain is built from TRBV7-6 and TRBJ1-4; perhaps TRBD1 as D (6 bases). The V end lost 2 bases, the J end lost 7 bases, and 11 bases lay between the germline ends. Per germline, CDR1 SGHVS and CDR2 FNYEAQ. CDR3 length: 14 amino acids. The CDR3 DNA reads as TGTGCCAGCAGCTTAACAGGGCAGGGTGAAAAACTGTTTTTT. The encoded protein is CASSLTGQGEKLFF.

This clonotype appeared many times. The chain is built from TRBV13 and TRBJ1-2; 9 bases align to TRBD1. The J segment lost 3 bases and the V segment lost 5 bases, leaving 13 bases of the junction unmatched. Per germline, CDR1 PRHDT and CDR2 FYEKMQ (reference sequence). The CDR3 consists of 17 residues. The CDR3 bases are TGTGCCAGCAGCCTGTCAACCCGACAGGGGGTGGACTATGGCTACACCTTC. Protein: CASSLSTRQGVDYGYTF.